The 16 T cell receptor beta chains in this list originate from one sample, sequenced in a study of PD-1 blockade in classical Hodgkin lymphoma. Each patient's relapse followed autologous stem cell transplantation, and brentuximab vedotin exposure varied. Sequenced by immunoSEQ multiplex PCR; TCRdb stores in-frame clones only, minus some. Seen here are 20,000 to 25,000 clones, 80% to 90% observed once, and the top ten hold 8% to 8.5%. The sequenced sample was peripheral blood mononuclear cells (PBMCs), obtained before the second cycle of nivolumab. The receptors stem from a human donor with classical Hodgkin lymphoma.

The rearrangement links TRBV6-1 to TRBJ1-6; D is possibly TRBD1 (6 bases). Looked up from germline, CDR1 is MNHNS and CDR2 is SASEGT. Trimming left V 0 bases short and J 10 bases short, with 19 bases between. The CDR3 extends over 17 amino acids. The CDR3 DNA sequence: TGTGCCAGCAGTGAAGCGCTTGTTTGGGGGGCTAGGTCACCCCTCCACTTT. Its protein is CASSEALVWGARSPLHF.

V gene TRBV7-9 combines with J gene TRBJ1-4; D gene unclear. Deletions cut 1 base from V and 6 bases from J, with 18 bases between. Germline CDR1 is SEHNR and CDR2 is FQNEAQ (reference sequence). The CDR3 length is 17 residues. The CDR3 DNA is TGTGCCAGCAGCTTAGACCTTCGGGCGGACCCCTATGAAAAACTGTTTTTT. It encodes CASSLDLRADPYEKLFF.

The chain carries TRBV4-2 and TRBJ1-3; 7 positions agree with TRBD1. CDR3 length: 15 amino acids. Trimming at V came to 1 base and at J to 4 bases, leaving 4 bases not matched to a gene. Germline CDR1 is LGHNA and CDR2 is YNFKEQ. The CDR3 DNA follows: TGTGCCAGCAGCCAAGGATACAGGGGAGGAAACACCATATATTTT. It codes for CASSQGYRGGNTIYF.

The chain combines TRBV5-4 with TRBJ2-1; 8 bases are shared with TRBD2. The germline V gene has CDR1 SGHNT and CDR2 YYREEE (reference sequence). This CDR3 region has 14 residues. The J segment lost 1 base and the V segment lost 4 bases, leaving 1 base of the junction unmatched. DNA of the CDR3: TGTGCCAGCAGCGCTAGCGGGTCCTACAATGAGCAGTTCTTC. It is translated as CASSASGSYNEQFF.

The rearrangement links TRBV27 to TRBJ2-7; 14 nucleotides line up with TRBD2. The CDR3 has 15 residues. Germline V gene data show CDR1 as MNHEY and CDR2 as SMNVEV (reference sequence). V lost 2 bases and J lost 8; bases outside the gene matches: 5. CDR3: CASSLMGLAGDQQYF. For the CDR3, the DNA is TGTGCCAGCAGTTTAATGGGACTAGCGGGGGATCAGCAGTACTTC.

The genes are TRBV5-1 and TRBJ1-1; D possibly corresponds to TRBD1 (5 bases). The CDR3 loop spans 13 amino acids. Germline CDR1 reads SGHRS; CDR2 reads YFSETQ. V lost 1 base to trimming and J lost 3 bases, with 7 bases between them. CDR3 protein: CASSLSGDTEAFF. The DNA of the CDR3 is TGCGCCAGCAGCTTGTCGGGGGACACTGAAGCTTTCTTT.

The chain links TRBV4-3 to TRBJ1-2, with TRBD1 as a possible D gene (5 bases). In germline, CDR1 is LGHNA, CDR2 YSLEER. The CDR3 has 15 amino acids. Trimming left V 0 bases short and J 4 bases short, with 12 bases between. CDR3 loop: CASSQDWGGTYGYTF. DNA of the CDR3: TGCGCCAGCAGCCAAGATTGGGGCGGAACCTATGGCTACACCTTC.

This rearrangement joins TRBV6-4 to TRBJ2-1; 7 nucleotides agree with TRBD1. The CDR3 has 14 amino acids. The junction had 3 bases not matched to a gene; V was cut back by 3 bases and J by 4 bases. CDR1 is MRHNA and CDR2 is SNTAGT in the germline V gene. The CDR3 DNA is TGTGCCAGCAGTGATAAGGGGGCTTACAATGAGCAGTTCTTC. Its translation: CASSDKGAYNEQFF.

In this sample, this clone turned up a few times. The V call is TRBV7-2, the J call TRBJ2-4, with TRBD1 matching 9 bases. The CDR3 extends over 17 amino acids. Germline V lookup: CDR1 SGHTA, CDR2 FQGNSA. V gave up 5 bases and J gave up 2 bases; unmatched junction bases: 10. DNA for the CDR3: TGTGCCAGCAGCGGTTCGACAGGGGGAATAACCAAAAACATTCAGTACTTC. Translated, it gives CASSGSTGGITKNIQYF.

This chain links TRBV28 with TRBJ2-6, with 8 bases lining up with TRBD2. V was clipped by 6 bases and J by 5 bases; unmatched bases: 9. Germline assignment: CDR1 MDHEN and CDR2 SYDVKM. The CDR3 is 16 residues long. The CDR3 region has the DNA TGTGCCAGCAGGACCGGGGGGGGGCTTCGGGCCAACGTCCTGACTTTC. As protein: CASRTGGGLRANVLTF. The full variable domain, in which reference TRBV28 and TRBJ2-6 provide the parts outside the CDR3, is DVKVTQSSRYLVKRTGEKVFLECVQDMDHENMFWYRQDPGLGLRLIYFSYDVKMKEKGDIPEGYSVSREKKERFSLILESASTNQTSMYLCASRTGGGLRANVLTFGAGSRLTVL.

The chain uses TRBV4-2 and TRBJ1-1, with TRBD1 identical over 7 bases. The junction had 14 bases not matched to a gene; V was cut back by 0 bases and J by 1 base. Germline assignment: CDR1 LGHNA and CDR2 YNFKEQ. The CDR3 is 19 residues long. Here the CDR3 reads CASSQDLRRASGGNTEAFF. In DNA form, the CDR3 reads TGTGCCAGCAGCCAAGATTTGCGCAGGGCCTCAGGGGGGAACACTGAAGCTTTCTTT.

The V and J genes are TRBV7-6 and TRBJ2-7; the D gene is possibly TRBD1 (6 bases). Germline CDR1 and CDR2: SGHVS and FNYEAQ. Between the trimmed V and J ends, which lost 2 bases and 1 base, there was a span of 9 bases. The CDR3 totals 14 residues. The CDR3 DNA sequence: TGTGCCAGCAGCTTATTCGGACAGTCCTACGAGCAGTACTTC. Translation gives CASSLFGQSYEQYF.

The chain couples TRBV5-4 to TRBJ1-2, with 8 bases that match TRBD1. CDR1 is SGHNT, CDR2 YYREEE, per germline (reference sequence). The CDR3 sequence is 16 residues long. V was clipped by 4 bases and J by 4 bases; unmatched bases: 12. The CDR3 DNA is TGTGCCAGCAGCCCCATTCGACAGGGGATCCTCTATGGCTACACCTTC. It codes for CASSPIRQGILYGYTF.

The chain has TRBV5-8 and TRBJ2-7; perhaps TRBD2 as D (5 bases). V was clipped by 2 bases and J by 0 bases, with 9 bases between them. The CDR3 totals 14 residues. Germline V gene data show CDR1 as SGHTS and CDR2 as YDEGEE. DNA of the CDR3: TGTGCCAGCAGCTTCGGGGATCCCTCCTACGAGCAGTACTTC. The encoded protein is CASSFGDPSYEQYF.

The gene calls are TRBV19 and TRBJ1-4; 9 nucleotides line up with TRBD1. Germline CDR1 LNHDA, CDR2 SQIVND (reference sequence). Trimming cost V 5 bases and J 0 bases; bases outside gene matches: 7. The CDR3 has 17 residues. For the CDR3, the DNA is TGTGCCAGTAGTGCCGGGACAGGGTATGCAACTAATGAAAAACTGTTTTTT. Protein: CASSAGTGYATNEKLFF.

This clone was seen only a few times. The rearrangement links TRBV7-2 to TRBJ2-1; D is possibly TRBD1 or TRBD2 (6 bases each). Germline V CDR1 and CDR2: SGHTA, FQGNSA. The CDR3 runs to 14 residues. V was shortened by 2 bases and J by 5 bases, with 10 bases between the two germline ends. In DNA, the CDR3 is TGTGCCAGCAGCTTAAGCCGGGGGCACAATGAGCAGTTCTTC. It yields the protein CASSLSRGHNEQFF.